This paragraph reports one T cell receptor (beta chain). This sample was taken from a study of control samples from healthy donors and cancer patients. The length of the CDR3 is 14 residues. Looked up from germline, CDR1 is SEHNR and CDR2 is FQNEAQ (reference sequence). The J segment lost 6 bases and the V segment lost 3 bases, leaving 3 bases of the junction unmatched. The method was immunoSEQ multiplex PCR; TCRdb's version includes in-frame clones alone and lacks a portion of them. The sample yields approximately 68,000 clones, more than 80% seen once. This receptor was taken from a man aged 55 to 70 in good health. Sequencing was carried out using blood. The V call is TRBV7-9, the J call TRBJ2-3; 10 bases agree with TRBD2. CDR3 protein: CASSLEGLADTQYF. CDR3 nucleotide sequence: TGTGCCAGCAGCTTGGAGGGACTAGCGGATACGCAGTATTTT.